At least ten counts were recorded for the clone carrying this TCR beta chain. What it recognizes is unknown. This record comes from a study of molecular identifiers for immune sequencing clone quantification. Overall study results and limits: The study reportedly detected spiked Jurkat TCR RNA from one cell among one million naive cells. For effector cells, clones above 20 RNA copies held over 98% of molecules; for naive cells, under 1%.

This CDR3 spans 14 amino acids. V lost 0 bases and J lost 3, with 9 bases in between. Germline CDR1 is LGHNA and CDR2 is YSLEER. A CD8+CD4-CCR7+CD45RA+ phenotype served as the sorting definition for naive CD8 T cells. TCRdb reprocessed the PCR reads via MiXCR and lists one record per CDR3 protein. This table has hundreds of thousands of distinct CDR3 sequences, 24% appearing once. The clonotype was recovered from a human donor in good health. Some libraries in this study had Jurkat cell RNA spiked in. The sample consisted of naive CD8+ T cells from blood, with Jurkat cell RNA spiked in. Subset in this sample: FACS-sorted CD8+CD4-CCR7+CD45RA+ naive T cells. The gene calls are TRBV4-3 and TRBJ2-7, with a possible D match to TRBD1 (6 bases). DNA of the CDR3: TGCGCCAGCAGCCAAGATCAGGGGAGCTACGAGCAGTACTTC. Its translation is CASSQDQGSYEQYF.